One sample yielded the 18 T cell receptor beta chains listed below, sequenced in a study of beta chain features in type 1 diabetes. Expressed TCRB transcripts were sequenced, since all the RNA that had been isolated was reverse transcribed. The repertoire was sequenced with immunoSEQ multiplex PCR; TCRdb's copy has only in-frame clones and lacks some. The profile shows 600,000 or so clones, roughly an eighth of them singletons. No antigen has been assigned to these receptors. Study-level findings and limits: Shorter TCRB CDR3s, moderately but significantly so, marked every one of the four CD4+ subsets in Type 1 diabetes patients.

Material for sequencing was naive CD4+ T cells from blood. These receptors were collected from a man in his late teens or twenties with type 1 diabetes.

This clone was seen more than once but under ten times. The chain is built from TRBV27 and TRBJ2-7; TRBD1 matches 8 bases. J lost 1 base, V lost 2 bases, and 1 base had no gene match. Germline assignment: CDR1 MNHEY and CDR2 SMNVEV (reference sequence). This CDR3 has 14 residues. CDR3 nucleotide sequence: TGTGCCAGCAGTTTACAGGGGGCATCCTACGAGCAGTACTTC. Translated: CASSLQGASYEQYF.

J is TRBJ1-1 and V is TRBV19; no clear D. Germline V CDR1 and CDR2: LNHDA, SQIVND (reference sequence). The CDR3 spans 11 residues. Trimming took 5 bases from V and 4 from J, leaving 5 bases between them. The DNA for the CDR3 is TGTGCCAGTAGTGTTTCCACTGAAGCTTTCTTT. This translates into CASSVSTEAFF.

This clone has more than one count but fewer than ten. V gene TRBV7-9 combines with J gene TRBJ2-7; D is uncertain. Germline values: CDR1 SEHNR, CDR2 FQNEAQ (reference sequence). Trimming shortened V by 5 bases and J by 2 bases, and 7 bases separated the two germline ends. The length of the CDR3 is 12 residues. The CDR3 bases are TGTGCCAGCAGCCCGGTCCCCTACGAGCAGTACTTC. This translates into CASSPVPYEQYF.

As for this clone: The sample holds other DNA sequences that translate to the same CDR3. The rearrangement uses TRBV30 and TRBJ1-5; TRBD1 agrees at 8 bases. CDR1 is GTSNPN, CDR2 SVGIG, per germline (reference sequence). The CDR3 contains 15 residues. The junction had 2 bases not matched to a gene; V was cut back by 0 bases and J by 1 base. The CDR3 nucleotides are TGTGCCTGGAGTGTCAGGGGGCTCAGCAATCAGCCCCAGCATTTT. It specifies CAWSVRGLSNQPQHF.

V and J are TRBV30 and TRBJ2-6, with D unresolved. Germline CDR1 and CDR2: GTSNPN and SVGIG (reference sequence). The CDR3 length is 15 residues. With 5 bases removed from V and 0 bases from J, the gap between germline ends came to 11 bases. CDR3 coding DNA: TGTGCCTGGGAAAGGACCAACTCTGGGGCCAACGTCCTGACTTTC. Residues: CAWERTNSGANVLTF.

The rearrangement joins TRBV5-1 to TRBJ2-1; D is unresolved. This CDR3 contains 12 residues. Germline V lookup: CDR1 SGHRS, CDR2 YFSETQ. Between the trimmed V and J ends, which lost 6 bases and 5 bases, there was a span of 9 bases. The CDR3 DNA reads TGCGCCAGCACCGAAAACGACAATGAGCAGTTCTTC. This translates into CASTENDNEQFF.

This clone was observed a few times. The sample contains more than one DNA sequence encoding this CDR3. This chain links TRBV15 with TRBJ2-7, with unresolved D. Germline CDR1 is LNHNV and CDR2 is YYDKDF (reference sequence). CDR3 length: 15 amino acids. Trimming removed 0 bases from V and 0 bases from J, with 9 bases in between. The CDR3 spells CATSRDKVPSYEQYF. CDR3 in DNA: TGTGCCACCAGCAGAGATAAGGTCCCCTCCTACGAGCAGTACTTC.

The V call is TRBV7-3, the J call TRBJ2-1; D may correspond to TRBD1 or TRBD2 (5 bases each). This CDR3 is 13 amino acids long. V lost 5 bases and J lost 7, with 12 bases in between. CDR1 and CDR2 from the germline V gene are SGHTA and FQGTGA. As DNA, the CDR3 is TGTGCCAGCAGCAAGTCGGGGCTGAATGAGCAGTTCTTC. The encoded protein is CASSKSGLNEQFF. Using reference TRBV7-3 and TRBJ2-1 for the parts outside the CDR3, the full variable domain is GAGVSQTPSNKVTEKGKYVELRCDPISGHTALYWYRQSLGQGPEFLIYFQGTGAADDSGLPNDRFFAVRPEGSVSTLKIQRTERGDSAVYLCASSKSGLNEQFFGPGTRLTVL.

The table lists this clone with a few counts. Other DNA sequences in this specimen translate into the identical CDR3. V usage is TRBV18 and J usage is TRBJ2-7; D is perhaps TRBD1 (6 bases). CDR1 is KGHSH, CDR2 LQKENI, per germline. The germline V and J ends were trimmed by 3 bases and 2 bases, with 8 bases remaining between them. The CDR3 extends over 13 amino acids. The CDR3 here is CASSPQGPYEQYF. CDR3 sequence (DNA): TGTGCCAGCTCACCCCAGGGGCCCTACGAGCAGTACTTC.

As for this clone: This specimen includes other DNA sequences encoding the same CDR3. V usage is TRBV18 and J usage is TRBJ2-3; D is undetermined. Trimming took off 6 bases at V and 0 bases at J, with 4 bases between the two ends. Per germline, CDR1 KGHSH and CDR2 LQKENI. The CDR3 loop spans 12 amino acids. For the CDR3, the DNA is TGTGCCAGCTCGGCGAGCACAGATACGCAGTATTTT. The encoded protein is CASSASTDTQYF.

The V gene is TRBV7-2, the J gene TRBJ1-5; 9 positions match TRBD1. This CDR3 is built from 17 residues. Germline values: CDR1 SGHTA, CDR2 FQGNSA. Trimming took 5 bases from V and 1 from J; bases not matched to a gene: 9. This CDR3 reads CASSPWTGAFSNQPQHF. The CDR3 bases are TGTGCCAGCAGCCCTTGGACAGGGGCGTTCAGCAATCAGCCCCAGCATTTT.

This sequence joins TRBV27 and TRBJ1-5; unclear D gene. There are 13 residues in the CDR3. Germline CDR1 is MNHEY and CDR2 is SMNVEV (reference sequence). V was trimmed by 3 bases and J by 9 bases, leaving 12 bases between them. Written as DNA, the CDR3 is TGTGCCAGCAGTTTCGGGGAGAAGGGGCCCCAGCATTTT. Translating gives CASSFGEKGPQHF.

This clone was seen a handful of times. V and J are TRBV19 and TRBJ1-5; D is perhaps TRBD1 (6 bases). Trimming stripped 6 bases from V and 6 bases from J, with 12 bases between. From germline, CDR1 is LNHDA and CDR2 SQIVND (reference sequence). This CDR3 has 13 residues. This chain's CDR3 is CASSTGLFQPQHF. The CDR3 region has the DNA TGTGCCAGTAGCACAGGGTTGTTTCAGCCCCAGCATTTT.

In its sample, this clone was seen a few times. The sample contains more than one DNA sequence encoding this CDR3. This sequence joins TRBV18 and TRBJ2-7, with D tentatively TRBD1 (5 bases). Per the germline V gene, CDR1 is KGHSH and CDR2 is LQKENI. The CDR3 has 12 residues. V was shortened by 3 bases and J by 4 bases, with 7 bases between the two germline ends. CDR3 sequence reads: CASSPDRYEQYF. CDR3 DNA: TGTGCCAGCTCACCCGACAGATACGAGCAGTACTTC.

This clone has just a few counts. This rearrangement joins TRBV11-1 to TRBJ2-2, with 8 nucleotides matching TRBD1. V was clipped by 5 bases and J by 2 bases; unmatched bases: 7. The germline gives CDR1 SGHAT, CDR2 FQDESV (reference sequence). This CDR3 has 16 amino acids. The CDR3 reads CASSPPGQDNTGELFF. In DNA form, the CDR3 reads TGTGCCAGCAGCCCTCCGGGACAGGATAACACCGGGGAGCTGTTTTTT.

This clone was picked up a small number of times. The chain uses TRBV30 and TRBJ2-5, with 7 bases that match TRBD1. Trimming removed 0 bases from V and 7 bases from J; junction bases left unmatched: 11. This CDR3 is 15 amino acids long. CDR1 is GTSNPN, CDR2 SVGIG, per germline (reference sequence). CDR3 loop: CAWSVSLGTAATQYF. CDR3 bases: TGTGCCTGGAGTGTAAGTCTAGGGACAGCGGCGACCCAGTACTTC.

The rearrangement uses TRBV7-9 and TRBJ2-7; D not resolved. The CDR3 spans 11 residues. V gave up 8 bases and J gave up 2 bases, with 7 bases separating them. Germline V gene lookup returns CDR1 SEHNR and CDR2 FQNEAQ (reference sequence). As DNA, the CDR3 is TGTGCCAGCGAGAAAGCCTACGAGCAGTACTTC. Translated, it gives CASEKAYEQYF.

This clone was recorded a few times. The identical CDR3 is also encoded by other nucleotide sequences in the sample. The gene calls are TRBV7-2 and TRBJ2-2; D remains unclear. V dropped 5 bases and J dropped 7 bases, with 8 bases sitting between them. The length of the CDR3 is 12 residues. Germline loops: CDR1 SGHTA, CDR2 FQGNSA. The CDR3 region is CASSRPGGELFF. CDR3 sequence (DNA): TGTGCCAGCAGCCGCCCCGGCGGGGAGCTGTTTTTT.